This T cell receptor (beta chain) was identified during a study of T cells after yellow fever vaccination. From the 5' RACE reads, TCRdb called clonotypes with MiXCR, one entry per CDR3 protein. The table lists about 210,000 distinct CDR3 sequences, approximately 3.3% of them singletons. General study results and limits: Overall, a small share of clonotypes was seen in both CD4 and CD8 compartments. Most clones from primary vaccination were detected again post-booster (roughly 96% CD4, 70% to 90% CD8). Highly abundant clonotypes carried over from the bulk population could end up in FACS-sorted repertoires as contaminants.

This clonotype was seen ten or more times. Its antigen is not identified. The receptor comes from a man aged 18 to 30 who received the YFV17D yellow fever vaccine. Sequenced here: CD4+ T cells sorted from PBMCs, sampled 10 days after the yellow fever booster vaccination.

The CDR3 nucleotides read TGTGCCAGCAGCGTAGGTGAGGGGGTTTATGGCTACACCTTC. This sequence encodes CASSVGEGVYGYTF. The chain is built from TRBV9 and TRBJ1-2; D is perhaps TRBD1 (6 bases). The CDR3 is made up of 14 amino acids. Germline CDR1 reads SGDLS; CDR2 reads YYNGEE. V lost 0 bases, J lost 5 bases, and 11 bases lay in between.